This T cell receptor (beta chain) is from a study of blood T cell repertoires in COVID-19. In the authors' workflow: How many nucleated cells were present was estimated from reference gene primer amplification. Profiled with immunoSEQ multiplex PCR; TCRdb holds only in-frame clones, not every one. V, J and clone size were drawn from that table, and D and trimming were deduced from the DNA. The sample has approximately 200,000 clones, less than 90% seen once. This TCR was recovered from a woman aged 45-60 years with acute or convalescent COVID-19. Sequenced material: peripheral blood.

The CDR3 reads CASCGYYGANVLTF. The CDR3 coding sequence is TGTGCCAGTTGTGGGTACTATGGGGCCAACGTCCTGACTTTC. The J gene is TRBJ2-6, the V gene TRBV19, with D uncertain. Between the trimmed V and J ends, which lost 8 bases and 3 bases, there was a span of 11 bases. CDR3 size: 14 residues. Per germline, CDR1 LNHDA and CDR2 SQIVND (reference sequence).